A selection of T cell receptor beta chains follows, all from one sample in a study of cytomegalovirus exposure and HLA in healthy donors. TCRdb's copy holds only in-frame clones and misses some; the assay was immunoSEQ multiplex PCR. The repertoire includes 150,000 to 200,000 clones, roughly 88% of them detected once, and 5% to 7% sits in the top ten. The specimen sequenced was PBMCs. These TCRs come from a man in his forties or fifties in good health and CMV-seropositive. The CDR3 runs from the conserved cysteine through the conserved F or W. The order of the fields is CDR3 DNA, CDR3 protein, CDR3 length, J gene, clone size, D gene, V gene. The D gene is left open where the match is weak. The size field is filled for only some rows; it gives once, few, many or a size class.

DNA: TGCGCCAGCAGCTCGGGACAGGGAAGCCCTGGAAACACCATATATTTT
CDR3: CASSSGQGSPGNTIYF
length: 16
J: TRBJ1-3
size: NA
D: TRBD1
V: TRBV5-1

DNA: TGTGCCAGCAGCGTTCGGACTAGCGGGGGGACAGATACGCAGTATTTT
CDR3: CASSVRTSGGTDTQYF
length: 16
J: TRBJ2-3
size: NA
D: TRBD2
V: TRBV7-2

DNA: TGTGCCAGCAGCTTACCGGGGGGCCTAAGCACAGATACGCAGTATTTT
CDR3: CASSLPGGLSTDTQYF
length: 16
J: TRBJ2-3
size: NA
D: NA
V: TRBV5-4

DNA: TGTGCCAGCAGTTACATGGCAGGGGAAACCGGGGAGCTGTTTTTT
CDR3: CASSYMAGETGELFF
length: 15
J: TRBJ2-2
size: NA
D: NA
V: TRBV6-5

DNA: TGTGCCAGCAGCTTAGGTAGCGGGGGTAATGAGCAGTTCTTC
CDR3: CASSLGSGGNEQFF
length: 14
J: TRBJ2-1
size: NA
D: TRBD2
V: TRBV7-9

DNA: TGCGCCAGCAGCTTAAACGGGGGTTCGGGCACTGAAGCTTTCTTT
CDR3: CASSLNGGSGTEAFF
length: 15
J: TRBJ1-1
size: NA
D: NA
V: TRBV5-1

DNA: TGTGCCAGCAGCTTTGTCAGGACAGGGCAGACAGATACGCAGTATTTT
CDR3: CASSFVRTGQTDTQYF
length: 16
J: TRBJ2-3
size: NA
D: TRBD1
V: TRBV5-5

DNA: TGTGCCAGCTCACCCAGGAAGTATGGCTACACCTTC
CDR3: CASSPRKYGYTF
length: 12
J: TRBJ1-2
size: NA
D: NA
V: TRBV18

DNA: TGCGCCAGCAGCACCACCGGGACGGCGGGGAAAGACGGCTACACCTTC
CDR3: CASSTTGTAGKDGYTF
length: 16
J: TRBJ1-2
size: NA
D: NA
V: TRBV5-1

DNA: TGTGCCAGTAGTATGTCTAGCGGACCCTCCAATGAGCAGTTCTTC
CDR3: CASSMSSGPSNEQFF
length: 15
J: TRBJ2-1
size: once
D: TRBD2
V: TRBV19

DNA: TGTGCCAGTAAATCCGACAGGGTAGGGTTTACGACTGAAGCTTTCTTT
CDR3: CASKSDRVGFTTEAFF
length: 16
J: TRBJ1-1
size: few
D: TRBD1
V: TRBV19

DNA: TGCGCCAGCAGCTTAGACAGGGTCTCTGGAAACACCATATATTTT
CDR3: CASSLDRVSGNTIYF
length: 15
J: TRBJ1-3
size: NA
D: TRBD1
V: TRBV5-1

DNA: TGTGCCAGTAGATGGGAGCGGAATTCACCCCTCCACTTT
CDR3: CASRWERNSPLHF
length: 13
J: TRBJ1-6
size: NA
D: NA
V: TRBV19

DNA: TGTGCCAGCAGTTACTCGACAGGGCCCACCGGGGAGCTGTTTTTT
CDR3: CASSYSTGPTGELFF
length: 15
J: TRBJ2-2
size: NA
D: TRBD1
V: TRBV6-6

DNA: TGTGCCAGCAGTTGGAGCGGGCCCGTCAATGAGCAGTTCTTC
CDR3: CASSWSGPVNEQFF
length: 14
J: TRBJ2-1
size: NA
D: NA
V: TRBV11-3

DNA: TGTGCCAGCAGCGATACAGGGTGGACTGAAGCTTTCTTT
CDR3: CASSDTGWTEAFF
length: 13
J: TRBJ1-1
size: NA
D: NA
V: TRBV7-9

DNA: TGCGCCAGCAGCCAAGCCCCCCTAGAGGGGGGGTGGACCGGGGAGCTGTTTTTT
CDR3: CASSQAPLEGGWTGELFF
length: 18
J: TRBJ2-2
size: NA
D: NA
V: TRBV4-1

DNA: TGTGCCAGCAAGCTAGATACGCAGTATTTT
CDR3: CASKLDTQYF
length: 10
J: TRBJ2-3
size: NA
D: NA
V: TRBV6-1

DNA: TGTGCCAGCAGGGGGACAGGGCTTTCTGGGGCCAACGTCCTGACTTTC
CDR3: CASRGTGLSGANVLTF
length: 16
J: TRBJ2-6
size: few
D: TRBD1
V: TRBV4-2

DNA: TGTGCCAGCAGCCGCGGACAGGGGGCGGACTATGGCTACACCTTC
CDR3: CASSRGQGADYGYTF
length: 15
J: TRBJ1-2
size: NA
D: TRBD1
V: TRBV5-8

DNA: TGCGCCAGCAGCTCTCAGACAGGGGGCACTGAAGCTTTCTTT
CDR3: CASSSQTGGTEAFF
length: 14
J: TRBJ1-1
size: NA
D: TRBD1
V: TRBV5-1

DNA: TGTGCCAGCAGTTTGGGCAGGGGGCGTGAAAAACTGTTTTTT
CDR3: CASSLGRGREKLFF
length: 14
J: TRBJ1-4
size: NA
D: TRBD1
V: TRBV28

DNA: TGTGCCAGTAGTTCGAACAGGGGTCGGGGCTACACCTTC
CDR3: CASSSNRGRGYTF
length: 13
J: TRBJ1-2
size: NA
D: TRBD1
V: TRBV19

DNA: TGTGCCAGCTCACCTCCCAGGGGATTCGAAGCCCGGCCCTCTGGGGCCAACGTCCTGACTTTC
CDR3: CASSPPRGFEARPSGANVLTF
length: 21
J: TRBJ2-6
size: NA
D: NA
V: TRBV18

DNA: TGTGCCAGCAACCCCTCGTGGGGGGGAGGGGTTGAGCAGTTCTTC
CDR3: CASNPSWGGGVEQFF
length: 15
J: TRBJ2-1
size: few
D: TRBD2
V: TRBV25-1

DNA: TGTGCCAGCAGCTGGGACTATCGTGAGCAGTTCTTC
CDR3: CASSWDYREQFF
length: 12
J: TRBJ2-1
size: NA
D: TRBD2
V: TRBV7-3

DNA: TGTGCCAGCAGTCTCGGACAGGGGGCTGGCGAGCAGTACTTC
CDR3: CASSLGQGAGEQYF
length: 14
J: TRBJ2-7
size: NA
D: TRBD1
V: TRBV2

DNA: TGCAGCGTTGGACAGGGGGATCAGCCCCAGCATTTT
CDR3: CSVGQGDQPQHF
length: 12
J: TRBJ1-5
size: NA
D: TRBD1
V: TRBV29-1

DNA: TGTGCCAGCAGCGACAGCGGGAGCTCGTACAATGAGCAGTTCTTC
CDR3: CASSDSGSSYNEQFF
length: 15
J: TRBJ2-1
size: NA
D: TRBD2
V: TRBV9

DNA: TGTGCCATCAGCGCCTCAGGGAACACCGGGGAGCTGTTTTTT
CDR3: CAISASGNTGELFF
length: 14
J: TRBJ2-2
size: NA
D: NA
V: TRBV10-3

DNA: TGCGCCAGCAGCTTACGACTCTTTGGGACTAGCGGGGATAGCTCCTACGAGCAGTACTTC
CDR3: CASSLRLFGTSGDSSYEQYF
length: 20
J: TRBJ2-7
size: NA
D: TRBD2
V: TRBV5-1

DNA: TGCGCCAGCAGCTCTCAGACAGGGGTGGACACTGAAGCTTTCTTT
CDR3: CASSSQTGVDTEAFF
length: 15
J: TRBJ1-1
size: once
D: TRBD1
V: TRBV5-1

DNA: TGTGCCAGCAGCTTAGGAGGGGGACAGGGAAACTATGGCTACACCTTC
CDR3: CASSLGGGQGNYGYTF
length: 16
J: TRBJ1-2
size: NA
D: TRBD1
V: TRBV13

DNA: TGCGCCAGCAGCTTGGCCGGAGACAGGGGGCATGAAAAACTGTTTTTT
CDR3: CASSLAGDRGHEKLFF
length: 16
J: TRBJ1-4
size: NA
D: TRBD1
V: TRBV5-1

DNA: TGTGCCAGCAGCTTGGACAGGGGGCAAGGCTATGGCTACACCTTC
CDR3: CASSLDRGQGYGYTF
length: 15
J: TRBJ1-2
size: NA
D: TRBD1
V: TRBV5-4

DNA: TGTGCCAGTAGGGGGGGGGCGACTAACTATGGCTACACCTTC
CDR3: CASRGGATNYGYTF
length: 14
J: TRBJ1-2
size: few
D: NA
V: TRBV6-6

DNA: TGTGCCAGCTCAACAAAAGGGACTAGCGGGAGGACTACCGGGGAGCTGTTTTTT
CDR3: CASSTKGTSGRTTGELFF
length: 18
J: TRBJ2-2
size: NA
D: TRBD2
V: TRBV18

DNA: TGCGCCAGCAGCCAAGGTACGGGTTTGGATGAAAAACTGTTTTTT
CDR3: CASSQGTGLDEKLFF
length: 15
J: TRBJ1-4
size: NA
D: NA
V: TRBV4-1

DNA: TGTGCCAGCAGCTTGGCCGGGACAGTCACCGGGGAGCTGTTTTTT
CDR3: CASSLAGTVTGELFF
length: 15
J: TRBJ2-2
size: NA
D: TRBD1
V: TRBV5-4

DNA: TGTGCCAGCTCACCGATGACTCTAGCGGGGGGATCTAGCACAGATACGCAGTATTTT
CDR3: CASSPMTLAGGSSTDTQYF
length: 19
J: TRBJ2-3
size: once
D: TRBD2
V: TRBV18

DNA: TGTGCCAGTAGTAAGGGGGGGCCAAACACCGGGGAGCTGTTTTTT
CDR3: CASSKGGPNTGELFF
length: 15
J: TRBJ2-2
size: NA
D: NA
V: TRBV19

DNA: TGTGCCAGTAGTATAGTGCCGGGGACTCAAAATCAGCCCCAGCATTTT
CDR3: CASSIVPGTQNQPQHF
length: 16
J: TRBJ1-5
size: NA
D: NA
V: TRBV19

DNA: TGTGCCAGTAGAAAGATCCTCGGGGGGTTCGGCAATCAGCCCCAGCATTTT
CDR3: CASRKILGGFGNQPQHF
length: 17
J: TRBJ1-5
size: NA
D: NA
V: TRBV19

DNA: TGTGCCAGCAGTGAAGCGCTTCAGGGGACAACTAATGAAAAACTGTTTTTT
CDR3: CASSEALQGTTNEKLFF
length: 17
J: TRBJ1-4
size: NA
D: NA
V: TRBV2

DNA: TGTGCCAGTAGTATAGGTCCAGCGGGATGGGAGCAGTTCTTC
CDR3: CASSIGPAGWEQFF
length: 14
J: TRBJ2-1
size: few
D: TRBD2
V: TRBV19

DNA: TGTTCCACCGGGACTAGCGAATCCTACGAGCAGTACTTC
CDR3: CSTGTSESYEQYF
length: 13
J: TRBJ2-7
size: NA
D: TRBD2
V: TRBV7-9

DNA: TGTGCCAGCAGCCTAGGGCGTAGACAGGGGAACACTGAAGCTTTCTTT
CDR3: CASSLGRRQGNTEAFF
length: 16
J: TRBJ1-1
size: NA
D: TRBD1
V: TRBV7-8

DNA: TGTGCCAGCAGTGGGAGGGCGGGGGCCAACGTCCTGACTTTC
CDR3: CASSGRAGANVLTF
length: 14
J: TRBJ2-6
size: NA
D: NA
V: TRBV2

DNA: TGTGCCAGCAGCTTAGCGGGGGGTAACAATGAGCAGTTCTTC
CDR3: CASSLAGGNNEQFF
length: 14
J: TRBJ2-1
size: NA
D: TRBD2
V: TRBV11-2

DNA: TGTGCCAGCAGTGAAGCGGGGACAGTTGAAGCTTTCTTT
CDR3: CASSEAGTVEAFF
length: 13
J: TRBJ1-1
size: NA
D: TRBD1
V: TRBV6-1

DNA: TGTGCCACCAGCAGGGGGCAAAGCAATCAGCCCCAGCATTTT
CDR3: CATSRGQSNQPQHF
length: 14
J: TRBJ1-5
size: NA
D: NA
V: TRBV15